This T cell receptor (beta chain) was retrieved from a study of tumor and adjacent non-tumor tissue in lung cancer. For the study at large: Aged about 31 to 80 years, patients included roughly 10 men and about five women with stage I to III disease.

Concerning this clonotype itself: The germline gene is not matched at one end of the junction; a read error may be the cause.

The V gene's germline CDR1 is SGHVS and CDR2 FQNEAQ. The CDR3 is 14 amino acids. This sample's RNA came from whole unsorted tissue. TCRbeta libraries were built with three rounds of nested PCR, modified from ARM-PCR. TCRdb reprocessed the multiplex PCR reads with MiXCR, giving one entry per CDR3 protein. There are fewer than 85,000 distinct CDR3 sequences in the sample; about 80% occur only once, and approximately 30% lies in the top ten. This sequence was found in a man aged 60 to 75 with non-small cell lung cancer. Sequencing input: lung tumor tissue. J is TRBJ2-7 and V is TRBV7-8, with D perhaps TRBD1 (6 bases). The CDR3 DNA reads TGTGCCAGCGGCTTCGAGGACAGACTCTACGAGCAGTACTTT. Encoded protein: CASGFEDRLYEQYF.